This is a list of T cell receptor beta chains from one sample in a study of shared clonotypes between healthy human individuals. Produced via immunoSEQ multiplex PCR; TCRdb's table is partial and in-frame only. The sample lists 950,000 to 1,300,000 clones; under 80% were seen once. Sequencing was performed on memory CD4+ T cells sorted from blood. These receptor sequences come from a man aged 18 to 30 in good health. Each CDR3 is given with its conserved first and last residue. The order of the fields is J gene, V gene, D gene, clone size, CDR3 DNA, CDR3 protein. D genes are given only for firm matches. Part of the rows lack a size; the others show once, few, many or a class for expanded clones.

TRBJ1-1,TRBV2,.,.,TGTGCCAGCAGCCCAGGGGTCACTGAAGCTTTCTTT,CASSPGVTEAFF
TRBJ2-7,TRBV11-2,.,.,TGTGCCAGCAGCTCGCTGGAGGGGGAGCAGTACTTC,CASSSLEGEQYF
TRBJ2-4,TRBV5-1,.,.,TGCGCCAGCAGCAGGACGGGCTCCACTACCGCCATTCAGTACTTC,CASSRTGSTTAIQYF
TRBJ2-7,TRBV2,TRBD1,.,TGTGCCAGCGGAATTAGACAGGGGCCCTACGAGCAGTACTTC,CASGIRQGPYEQYF
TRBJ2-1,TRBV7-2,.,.,TGTGCCAGCAGCTCGCCCCGTGGTAATGAGCAGTTCTTC,CASSSPRGNEQFF
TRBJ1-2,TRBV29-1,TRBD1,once,TGCAGCGTTGAAGATCAGGGGGGGACCTATGGCTACACCTTC,CSVEDQGGTYGYTF
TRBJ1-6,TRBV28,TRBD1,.,TGTGCCAGCAGTTTGCCAGGGGGCTCGTCCTATAATTCACCCCTCCACTTT,CASSLPGGSSYNSPLHF
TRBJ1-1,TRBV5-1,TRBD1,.,TGCGCCAGCAGCTCAGGGGCCTTCAGGACAGGCGGTGTGAACACTGAAGCTTTCTTT,CASSSGAFRTGGVNTEAFF
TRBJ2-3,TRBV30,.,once,TGTGCCTGGAGCGTAATTCCCCAAGATACGCAGTATTTT,CAWSVIPQDTQYF
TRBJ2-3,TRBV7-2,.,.,TGTGCCAGCAGCTTTGGGGGAAGCACAGATACGCAGTATTTT,CASSFGGSTDTQYF
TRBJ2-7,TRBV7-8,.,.,TGTGCCAGCAGCCCAACGTCCCAGGGCTACGAGCAGTACTTC,CASSPTSQGYEQYF
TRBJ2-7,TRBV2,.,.,TGTGCCAGCAGACGATCCGGGCTGGCCTACGAGCAGTACTTC,CASRRSGLAYEQYF
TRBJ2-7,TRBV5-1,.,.,TGCGCCAGCAGCCCGGTGTCCGGGGCACTCTACGAGCAGTACTTC,CASSPVSGALYEQYF
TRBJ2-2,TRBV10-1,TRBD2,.,TGCGCCAGCAGTGAGGTTAGCGGGAGCACCGGGGAGCTGTTTTTT,CASSEVSGSTGELFF
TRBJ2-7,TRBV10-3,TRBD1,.,TGTGCCATCAGTGACAGGGGGACACAGAGCTACGAGCAGTACTTC,CAISDRGTQSYEQYF
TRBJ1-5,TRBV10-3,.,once,TGTGCCATCGGGGACCCCAGCAATCAGCCCCAGCATTTT,CAIGDPSNQPQHF
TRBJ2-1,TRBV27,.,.,TGTGCCAGCAGTTTAAACAGGTTCAATGAGCAGTTCTTC,CASSLNRFNEQFF
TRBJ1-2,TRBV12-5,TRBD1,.,TGTGCTAGTGGTTTGGTAGTCGGGCAGGGGGGTCGTGGCTACACCTTC,CASGLVVGQGGRGYTF
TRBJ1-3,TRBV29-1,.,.,TGCAGCGTTGAGATCACTAACGGAAACACCATATATTTT,CSVEITNGNTIYF
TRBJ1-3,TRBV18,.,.,TGTGCCAGCTCACTCGACCCCTCTGGAAACACCATATATTTT,CASSLDPSGNTIYF
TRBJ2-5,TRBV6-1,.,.,TGTGCCAGCAGGAGGACAGCCCAAGAGACCCAGTACTTC,CASRRTAQETQYF
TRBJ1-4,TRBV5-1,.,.,TGCGCCAGCAGCTTGGAGGGAGCTGCAACTAATGAAAAACTGTTTTTT,CASSLEGAATNEKLFF
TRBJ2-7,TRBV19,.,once,TGTGCCAGTAGTACCCCAGTGGGACAAGCCTACGAGCAGTACTTC,CASSTPVGQAYEQYF
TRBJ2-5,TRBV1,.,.,TGCACCAGCAGCCCGCATTGGGCGGGAGGGGGGGAGACCCAGTACTTC,CTSSPHWAGGGETQYF
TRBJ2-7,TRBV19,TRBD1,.,TGTGCCAGTAGGGGACAGAACACCTACGAGCAGTACTTC,CASRGQNTYEQYF
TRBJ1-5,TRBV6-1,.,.,TGTGCCAGCAGTGAAGGGGACGGGGTGGGAAATCAGCCCCAGCATTTT,CASSEGDGVGNQPQHF
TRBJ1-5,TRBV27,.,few,TGTGCCAGCAGACCTCAGGCCCTTCGGATCCAGCCCCAGCATTTT,CASRPQALRIQPQHF
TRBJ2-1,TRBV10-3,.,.,TGTGCCATCCGGACGCCGGGACCGAGGTCAAATGAGCAGTTCTTC,CAIRTPGPRSNEQFF
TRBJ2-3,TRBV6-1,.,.,TGTGCCAGCAGTGACAGCGTTTTTAGCACAGATACGCAGTATTTT,CASSDSVFSTDTQYF
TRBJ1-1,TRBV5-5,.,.,TGTGCCAGCAGCCCTCAACCGACATCGGCAACTGAAGCTTTCTTT,CASSPQPTSATEAFF
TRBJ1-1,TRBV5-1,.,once,TGCGCCAGCAGCTTGAGGGGTATTGGGTACACTGAAGCTTTCTTT,CASSLRGIGYTEAFF
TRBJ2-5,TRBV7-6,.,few,TGTGCCAGCAGCCCCGGGACTCAAGAGACCCAGTACTTC,CASSPGTQETQYF
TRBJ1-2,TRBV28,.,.,TGTGCCAGCAGTTTAGGGGACCTCGCGGGAGGCTACACCTTC,CASSLGDLAGGYTF
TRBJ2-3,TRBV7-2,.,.,TGTGCCAGCAGCTCTCGTGCTAGCGGACAGTCGTATTTT,CASSSRASGQSYF
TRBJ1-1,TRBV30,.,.,TGTGCCTGGAGCCAGAGAGACACTGAAGCTTTCTTT,CAWSQRDTEAFF
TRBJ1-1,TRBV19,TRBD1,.,TGTGCCAGTAGTGTGGGACAGGGGGCGACTGAAGCTTTCTTT,CASSVGQGATEAFF
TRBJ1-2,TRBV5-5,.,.,TGTGCCAGCAGCTTGGAGGGGCGAGTCTATGGCTACACCTTC,CASSLEGRVYGYTF
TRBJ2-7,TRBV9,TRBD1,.,TGTGCCAGCAGCGTGGGGAGACAGGGGCTCTACGAGCAGTACTTC,CASSVGRQGLYEQYF
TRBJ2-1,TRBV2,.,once,TGTGCCAGCAGTGAAGGGCGGAGCTCCTACAATGAGCAGTTCTTC,CASSEGRSSYNEQFF
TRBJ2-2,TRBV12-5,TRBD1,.,TGTGCTAGTGGTTTGGGGGGACAGGTGGGGACGAGGGAGCTGTTTTTT,CASGLGGQVGTRELFF
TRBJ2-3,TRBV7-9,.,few,TGTGCCAGCAGCTTCGCGAGCGGGAGCACAGATACGCAGTATTTT,CASSFASGSTDTQYF
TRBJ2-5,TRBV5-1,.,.,TGCGCCAGCAGCTGGACCTCTGGAGAGACCCAGTACTTC,CASSWTSGETQYF
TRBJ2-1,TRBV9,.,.,TGTGCCAGCAGCGTAGGGGCTAGCGAGTACAATGAGCAGTTCTTC,CASSVGASEYNEQFF
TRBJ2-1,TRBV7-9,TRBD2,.,TGTGCCAGCAGCCCGACTAGCGGGGGGGCCAATGAGCAGTTCTTC,CASSPTSGGANEQFF
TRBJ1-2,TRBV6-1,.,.,TGTGCCAGCAGTGAACAGGGGTTGAATGGCTACACCTTC,CASSEQGLNGYTF
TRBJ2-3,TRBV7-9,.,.,.,CASSFLWGGTDTQYF
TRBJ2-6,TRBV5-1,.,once,TGCGCCAGCAGCGCGCTCCAGGGTTCAGGGGCCAACGTCCTGACTTTC,CASSALQGSGANVLTF
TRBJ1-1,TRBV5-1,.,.,TGCGCCAGCAGCTTGGAGGCCATCGGGGGCACTGAAGCTTTCTTT,CASSLEAIGGTEAFF
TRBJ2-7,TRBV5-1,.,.,TGCGCCAGCAGCTTGACAGGGGAGGGACTCCAGTACTTC,CASSLTGEGLQYF
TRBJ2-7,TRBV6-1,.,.,TGTGCCAGCACTAAGGCTTACCTCGCCTACGAGCAGTACTTC,CASTKAYLAYEQYF
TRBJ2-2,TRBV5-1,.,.,TGCGCCAGCAGCCAGGGCTTCGAGGCCGGGGAGCTGTTTTTT,CASSQGFEAGELFF
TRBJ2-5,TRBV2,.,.,TGTGCCAGCAGTGTGCTGGGAGGCGAGACCCAGTACTTC,CASSVLGGETQYF
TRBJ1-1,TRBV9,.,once,TGTGCCAGCAGCGTAAAGAACACTAACACTGAAGCTTTCTTT,CASSVKNTNTEAFF
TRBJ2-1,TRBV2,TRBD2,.,TGTGCCAGCAGGTCGAGCGGGGCCCTTAACAATGAGCAGTTCTTC,CASRSSGALNNEQFF
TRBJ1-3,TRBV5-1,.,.,TGCGCCAGCAGCTTGTCCATAGGGGCAGGAAACACCATATATTTT,CASSLSIGAGNTIYF
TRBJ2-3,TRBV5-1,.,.,TGCGCCAGCAGCACTGGGAACACAGATACGCAGTATTTT,CASSTGNTDTQYF
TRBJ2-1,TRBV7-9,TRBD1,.,TGTGCCAGCAGCTCGGGACAGGGAGGCTACAATGAGCAGTTCTTC,CASSSGQGGYNEQFF
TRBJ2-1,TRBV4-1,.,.,TGCGCCAGCAGCCAGAGTGGACAGACCTACAATGAGCAGTTCTTC,CASSQSGQTYNEQFF
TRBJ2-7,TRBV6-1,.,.,TGTGCCAGCTTCGGGGACCCCAGTCCTTACGAGCAGTACTTC,CASFGDPSPYEQYF
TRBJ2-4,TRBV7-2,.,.,TGTGCCAGCAGCTTAGATGGCGCCAAAAACATTCAGTACTTC,CASSLDGAKNIQYF